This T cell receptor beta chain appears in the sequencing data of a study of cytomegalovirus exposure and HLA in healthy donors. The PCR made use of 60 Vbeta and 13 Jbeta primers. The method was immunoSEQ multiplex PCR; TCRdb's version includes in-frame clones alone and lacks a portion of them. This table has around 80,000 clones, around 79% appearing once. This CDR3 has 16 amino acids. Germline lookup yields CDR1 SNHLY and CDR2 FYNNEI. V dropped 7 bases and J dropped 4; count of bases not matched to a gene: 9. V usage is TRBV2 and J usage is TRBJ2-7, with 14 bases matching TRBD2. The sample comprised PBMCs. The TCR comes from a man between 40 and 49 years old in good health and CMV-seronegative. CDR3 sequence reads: CASTTGLAGARYEQYF. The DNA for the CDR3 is TGTGCCAGCACCACGGGACTAGCGGGAGCGAGGTACGAGCAGTACTTC.